This TCR beta chain was retrieved from a study of cytomegalovirus exposure and HLA in healthy donors. Study in general: Later analysis reported that the roughly 130 validation repertoires shared the platform of the 500 to 750 first-cohort repertoires.

With 6 bases clipped from V and 6 bases from J, the junction kept 14 bases outside the gene matches. The CDR3 sequence is 17 residues long. Germline-derived CDR1 and CDR2 are PRHDT and FYEKMQ (reference sequence). The approximately 120-subject validation cohort, separate from the approximately 670-subject first cohort, included the donors. The study, taken as a whole, reports: According to reports, the classifier identified cytomegalovirus status with high specificity and sensitivity.

The repertoire was sequenced with immunoSEQ multiplex PCR; TCRdb's copy has only in-frame clones and lacks some. The profile covers about 170,000 clones, with roughly 90% appearing a single time and about a tenth taken by the ten largest. Turning to this clone: Its antigen is unknown.

This TCR came from a woman aged 18-29 years in good health and CMV-seropositive. The sample consisted of PBMCs. The chain combines TRBV13 with TRBJ2-2, with 9 bases that match TRBD1. In DNA, the CDR3 is TGTGCCAGCAGATACGTTTTTTCGGGACAGGGAGCCGGGGAGCTGTTTTTT. It is translated as CASRYVFSGQGAGELFF.